This T cell receptor beta chain was retrieved from a study of blood T cell repertoires in COVID-19. Study context: Samples taken during acute and convalescent COVID-19 were collected in the United States, Italy and Spain. From T cells, B-cell-depleted T cells, or PBMCs came the material, which was cDNA or gDNA.

The germline gives CDR1 SGHVS, CDR2 FNYEAQ. V trimming: 5 bases; J trimming: 15 bases; junction bases outside the gene matches: 17. The CDR3 is 15 amino acids. As processed by the authors: Quantification of nucleated cells was approximated via reference gene primer amplification. Sequencing used immunoSEQ multiplex PCR; TCRdb keeps in-frame clones, though not all of them. Clone size and the V and J calls come from that table; the DNA yielded D and trimming. The table records about 300,000 clones, around 84% of them present only once. Material for sequencing was peripheral blood. The source is a man aged 65 to 85 with acute or convalescent COVID-19. This chain links TRBV7-6 with TRBJ1-4; 8 bases map to TRBD1. The CDR3 region is CASSPWSGTGSLLFF. Here the CDR3 DNA reads TGTGCCAGCAGCCCCTGGAGCGGGACAGGCTCCTTGTTGTTTTTT.